The 16 T cell receptor beta chains given below trace back to one sample, sequenced in a study of cytomegalovirus exposure and HLA in healthy donors. PCR primers comprised 60 Vbeta and 13 Jbeta primers. The repertoire was sequenced with immunoSEQ multiplex PCR; TCRdb's copy has only in-frame clones and lacks some. Altogether 200,000 or so clones are present, roughly 80% being singletons, with the ten largest covering more than 6%. Sequencing used PBMCs. Every receptor here comes from a man aged 35-49 years in good health and CMV-seropositive.

The rearrangement joins TRBV27 to TRBJ1-1; D perhaps matches TRBD1 (6 bases). From germline, CDR1 is MNHEY and CDR2 SMNVEV (reference sequence). This CDR3 is built from 15 residues. V was pared by 4 bases and J by 5 bases, with 17 bases between. This CDR3 reads CASSSGQGLGTEAFF. The CDR3 DNA follows: TGTGCCAGCAGTTCCGGTCAGGGGCTGGGTACTGAAGCTTTCTTT.

The gene calls are TRBV7-2 and TRBJ1-4; D unclear. The V end lost 3 bases, the J end lost 7 bases, and 6 bases lay between the germline ends. This CDR3 has 12 residues. Germline values: CDR1 SGHTA, CDR2 FQGNSA. CDR3 DNA: TGTGCCAGCAGCTTTTTGAGTGAAAAACTGTTTTTT. This sequence encodes CASSFLSEKLFF.

The chain couples TRBV18 to TRBJ2-7, with D possibly matching TRBD1 (9 bases). Germline V lookup: CDR1 KGHSH, CDR2 LQKENI. The CDR3 consists of 17 residues. Deletions cut 3 bases from V and 7 bases from J, with 25 bases between. CDR3 region: CASSPRGGTGGSQEQYF. CDR3 coding DNA: TGTGCCAGCTCACCCCGGGGGGGTACAGGGGGCTCTCAAGAGCAGTACTTC.

This chain uses TRBV5-1 with TRBJ1-3; possible D gene TRBD1, 5 bases. The CDR3 has 14 amino acids. Trimming cost V 5 bases and J 2 bases, with 11 bases left between them. CDR1 is SGHRS and CDR2 is YFSETQ in the germline V gene. CDR3 sequence: CASRSTGAGNTIYF. CDR3 DNA sequence: TGCGCCAGCAGATCGACGGGGGCTGGAAACACCATATATTTT.

The chain combines TRBV28 with TRBJ2-3; 10 nucleotides line up with TRBD1. The CDR3 runs to 16 residues. The ends lost 5 bases at V and 3 bases at J; junction bases unmatched: 8. From germline, CDR1 is MDHEN and CDR2 SYDVKM. In nucleotides, the CDR3 is TGTGCCAGCAGTGTCCTGAGACAGGGGGCGACAGATACGCAGTATTTT. Its translation is CASSVLRQGATDTQYF.

V usage is TRBV19 and J usage is TRBJ2-2; a possible D gene is TRBD1 (6 bases). The CDR3 is 14 residues long. The V end was cut by 6 bases, the J end by 6 bases, with 14 bases between. Germline CDR1 LNHDA, CDR2 SQIVND (reference sequence). This chain's CDR3 is CASSLGGGPGELFF. The CDR3 DNA is TGTGCCAGTAGCCTCGGTGGGGGCCCCGGGGAGCTGTTTTTT.

The chain has TRBV5-6 and TRBJ2-7; 10 nucleotides align to TRBD1. The CDR3 spans 15 residues. The V segment lost 0 bases and the J segment 2 bases; nucleotides outside the gene matches: 2. Germline-derived CDR1 and CDR2 are SGHDT and YYEEEE. The CDR3 DNA reads as TGTGCCAGCAGCTTGGAAGGGACAGGGGCCTACGAGCAGTACTTC. Translation: CASSLEGTGAYEQYF.

The V call is TRBV9, the J call TRBJ2-1, with TRBD2 identical over 11 bases. The J segment lost 0 bases and the V segment lost 1 base, leaving 3 bases of the junction unmatched. Germline lookup yields CDR1 SGDLS and CDR2 YYNGEE. CDR3 length: 17 amino acids. CDR3: CASSVFSGGASYNEQFF. In nucleotides, the CDR3 is TGTGCCAGCAGCGTATTTAGCGGGGGGGCCTCCTACAATGAGCAGTTCTTC.

Regarding this clone: A junction end diverges from the germline sequence, so it may reflect a read error. The rearrangement joins TRBV7-9 to TRBJ1-4; the D is unclear. The length of the CDR3 is 14 residues. Germline V gene sequence: CDR1 SEHNR, CDR2 FQNEAQ (reference sequence). Here the CDR3 reads CASRLDQVGEKLFF. The DNA for the CDR3 is TGTGCCAGCAGGTTAGACCAGGTTGGCGAAAAACTGTTTTTT.

This clone was seen just once. This chain connects TRBV7-6 to TRBJ2-3; 7 nucleotides line up with TRBD2. Germline V gives CDR1 SGHVS, CDR2 FNYEAQ. V lost 5 bases to trimming and J lost 10 bases; unmatched junction nucleotides: 9. The CDR3 is 13 amino acids. The CDR3 nucleotides read TGTGCCAGCAGCACCGCGGGAGCGCTCCCGCAGTATTTT. Its translation: CASSTAGALPQYF.

The chain links TRBV27 to TRBJ1-5, with 7 bases matching TRBD1. CDR1 and CDR2 from the germline V gene are MNHEY and SMNVEV (reference sequence). The CDR3 is 14 amino acids. Trimming cost V 4 bases and J 3 bases; bases outside gene matches: 3. CDR3 sequence: CASSSGQTNQPQHF. The CDR3 nucleotides are TGTGCCAGCAGTTCGGGACAGACCAATCAGCCCCAGCATTTT.

V and J are TRBV7-9 and TRBJ2-5; 7 bases agree with TRBD1. Germline V gene sequence: CDR1 SEHNR, CDR2 FQNEAQ (reference sequence). The ends lost 3 bases at V and 5 bases at J; junction bases unmatched: 15. The CDR3 contains 17 residues. CDR3 sequence reads: CASSFPADRASEETQYF. The DNA of the CDR3 is TGTGCCAGCAGCTTCCCCGCCGACAGGGCAAGCGAGGAGACCCAGTACTTC.

The gene calls are TRBV19 and TRBJ2-7, with 9 nucleotides matching TRBD1. With 7 bases clipped from V and 1 base from J, the junction kept 5 bases outside the gene matches. CDR3 length equals 14 residues. Germline CDR1 is LNHDA and CDR2 is SQIVND (reference sequence). In DNA form, the CDR3 reads TGTGCCAGTAAGGACAGGGGAAGTTCCTACGAGCAGTACTTC. It yields the protein CASKDRGSSYEQYF.

The chain uses TRBV7-9 and TRBJ1-1; 9 bases are a match to TRBD1. Germline values: CDR1 SEHNR, CDR2 FQNEAQ (reference sequence). The V gene end was trimmed by 1 base and the J gene end by 0 bases; junction bases not matched to a gene: 0. This CDR3 region has 15 residues. CDR3 bases: TGTGCCAGCAGCTTAGGGGACAGGGTGAACACTGAAGCTTTCTTT. As protein: CASSLGDRVNTEAFF.

The chain links TRBV27 to TRBJ1-6, with a tentative D call TRBD1 (5 bases). Germline V gene sequence: CDR1 MNHEY, CDR2 SMNVEV (reference sequence). The germline V and J ends were trimmed by 5 bases and 7 bases, with 12 bases remaining between them. The CDR3 totals 14 residues. CDR3 region: CASSAGLYNSPLHF. Written as DNA, the CDR3 is TGTGCCAGCAGTGCAGGGTTATACAATTCACCCCTCCACTTT.

The chain joins TRBV19 to TRBJ2-7; unclear D gene. V was cut by 2 bases and J by 6 bases, with 8 bases left in between. This CDR3 is 12 amino acids long. Germline V gene data show CDR1 as LNHDA and CDR2 as SQIVND (reference sequence). The CDR3 is CASSILGGEQYF. The CDR3, as DNA: TGTGCCAGTAGTATATTAGGCGGCGAGCAGTACTTC.